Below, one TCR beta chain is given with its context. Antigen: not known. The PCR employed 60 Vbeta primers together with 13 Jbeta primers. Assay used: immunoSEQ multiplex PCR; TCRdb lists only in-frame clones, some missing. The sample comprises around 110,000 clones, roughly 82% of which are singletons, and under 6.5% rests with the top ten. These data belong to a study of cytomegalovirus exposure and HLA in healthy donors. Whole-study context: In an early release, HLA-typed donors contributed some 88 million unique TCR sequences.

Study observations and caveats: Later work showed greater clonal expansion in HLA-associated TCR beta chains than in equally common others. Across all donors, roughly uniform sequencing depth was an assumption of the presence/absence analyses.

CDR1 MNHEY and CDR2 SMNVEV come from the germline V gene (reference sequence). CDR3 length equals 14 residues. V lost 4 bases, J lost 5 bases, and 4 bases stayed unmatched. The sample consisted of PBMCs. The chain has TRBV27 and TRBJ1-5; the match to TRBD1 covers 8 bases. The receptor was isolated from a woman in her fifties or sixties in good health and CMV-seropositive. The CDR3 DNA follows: TGTGCCAGCAGTTCCGGACAGGGAGATCAGCCCCAGCATTTT. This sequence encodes CASSSGQGDQPQHF.